One and the same sample provided the 8 T cell receptor beta chains below, sequenced in a study of cytomegalovirus exposure and HLA in healthy donors. The PCR was carried out with 60 Vbeta primers and 13 Jbeta primers. Data came from immunoSEQ multiplex PCR; TCRdb stores just in-frame clones and leaves some out. The profile shows about 150,000 clones, approximately 87% of them singletons. The specimen sequenced was PBMCs. The receptors were gathered from a woman aged 30 to 39 in good health and CMV-seronegative.

This clone was counted only a few times. V gene TRBV18 combines with J gene TRBJ1-1; 9 bases line up with TRBD1. Looked up from germline, CDR1 is KGHSH and CDR2 is LQKENI. V shed 2 bases and J 5 bases; nucleotides not matched to a gene: 21. CDR3 length: 20 residues. CDR3 sequence (DNA): TGTGCCAGCTCACCAATGCTAGATCTGTACCGGGACAGGGATAGTACTGAAGCTTTCTTT. Residues: CASSPMLDLYRDRDSTEAFF.

This clone appeared a single time. Here the CDR3 reads CASSFSGTGSYEQYF. CDR3 nucleotide sequence: TGTGCCAGCAGTTTCTCCGGGACAGGGAGCTACGAGCAGTACTTC. The rearrangement uses TRBV27 and TRBJ2-7; 9 bases map to TRBD1. This CDR3 spans 15 amino acids. J gave up 3 bases and V 3 bases, and 6 bases lay outside the gene matches. In germline, CDR1 is MNHEY, CDR2 SMNVEV (reference sequence).

The rearrangement links TRBV15 to TRBJ2-1; D possibly corresponds to TRBD2 (6 bases). Trimming stripped 1 base from V and 2 bases from J, with 12 bases between. The CDR3 totals 16 residues. The germline CDR1 and CDR2 sequences are LNHNV and YYDKDF (reference sequence). CDR3 DNA sequence: TGTGCCACCAGCAGAGCCGGGAGACCCCCCTACAATGAGCAGTTCTTC. It specifies CATSRAGRPPYNEQFF.

Written as DNA, the CDR3 is TGTGCCAGCAGACCCTCCTCCCGGGGACAGGGGAATGGCTACACCTTC. Protein product: CASRPSSRGQGNGYTF. The V and J genes are TRBV7-9 and TRBJ1-2; 10 nucleotides agree with TRBD1. The CDR3 contains 16 residues. J gave up 6 bases and V 6 bases, and 13 bases lay outside the gene matches. Germline CDR1 and CDR2: SEHNR and FQNEAQ (reference sequence).

The chain links TRBV28 to TRBJ1-2; no clear D gene. CDR1 MDHEN and CDR2 SYDVKM come from the germline V gene. The CDR3 consists of 16 residues. The ends were cut back, 6 bases at V and 1 base at J, with 18 bases in the middle. Written as DNA, the CDR3 is TGTGCCAGCAGATTCCTAACCTCGGCGGGTAACTATGGCTACACCTTC. Translated, it gives CASRFLTSAGNYGYTF.

CDR3 residues: CASSYTRARTEAFF. The CDR3 bases are TGTGCCAGCAGTTACACCAGGGCCCGCACTGAAGCTTTCTTT. V gene TRBV6-6 combines with J gene TRBJ1-1, with D perhaps matching TRBD1 (5 bases). V shed 2 bases and J shed 4 bases, with 11 bases lying between them. This CDR3 has 14 residues. Per germline, CDR1 MNHNY and CDR2 SVGAGI (reference sequence).

The chain is built from TRBV30 and TRBJ1-4; D remains unclear. CDR3 length equals 16 residues. The germline V gene encodes CDR1 GTSNPN and CDR2 SVGIG (reference sequence). The V and J ends lost 4 bases and 0 bases respectively, with 15 bases between them. CDR3 sequence (DNA): TGTGCCTGGAACGACGCGCGACACTCAACTAATGAAAAACTGTTTTTT. Translated: CAWNDARHSTNEKLFF.

V is TRBV30 and J is TRBJ1-5; TRBD1 matches 9 bases. Germline CDR1 is GTSNPN and CDR2 is SVGIG (reference sequence). J lost 8 bases, V lost 5 bases, and 7 bases had no gene match. The CDR3 has 13 amino acids. CDR3 amino acids: CAWGTGGGKPQHF. CDR3 nucleotide sequence: TGTGCCTGGGGCACAGGGGGCGGGAAGCCCCAGCATTTT.